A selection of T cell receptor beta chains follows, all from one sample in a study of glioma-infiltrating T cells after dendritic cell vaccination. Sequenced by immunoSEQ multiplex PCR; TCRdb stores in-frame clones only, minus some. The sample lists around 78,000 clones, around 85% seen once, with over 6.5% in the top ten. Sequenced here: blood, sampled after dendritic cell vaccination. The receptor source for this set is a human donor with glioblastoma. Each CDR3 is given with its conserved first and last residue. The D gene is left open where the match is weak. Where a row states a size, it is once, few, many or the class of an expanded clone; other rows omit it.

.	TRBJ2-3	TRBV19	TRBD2	CASSIAGGSDTQYF	TGTGCCAGTTCTATAGCGGGAGGGTCAGATACGCAGTATTTT
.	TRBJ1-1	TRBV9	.	CASARDLADTEAFF	TGTGCCAGCGCGAGGGATCTTGCGGACACTGAAGCTTTCTTT
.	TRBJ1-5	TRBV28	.	CASRPKTLYRNQPQHF	TGTGCCAGCAGGCCTAAGACACTGTATCGCAATCAGCCCCAGCATTTT
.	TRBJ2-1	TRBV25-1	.	CASMGGPRYNEQFF	TGTGCCAGCATGGGGGGGCCGCGATACAATGAGCAGTTCTTC
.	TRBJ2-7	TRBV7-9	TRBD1	CASSSGQGDEQYF	TGTGCCAGCAGCTCCGGACAGGGCGACGAGCAGTACTTC
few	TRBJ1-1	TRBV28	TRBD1	CASTTGTGWTEAFF	TGTGCCAGCACCACCGGGACAGGGTGGACTGAAGCTTTCTTT
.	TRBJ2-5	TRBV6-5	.	CASSSLGGETQYF	TGTGCCAGCAGCTCACTAGGAGGGGAGACCCAGTACTTC
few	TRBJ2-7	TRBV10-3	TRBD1	CAISESTGIQGYEQYF	TGTGCCATCAGTGAGTCGACAGGGATTCAGGGGTACGAGCAGTACTTC
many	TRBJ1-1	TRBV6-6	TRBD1	CASTGGTPEAFF	TGTGCCAGCACAGGGGGCACGCCTGAAGCTTTCTTT
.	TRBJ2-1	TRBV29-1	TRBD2	CSARTSGSPYNEQFF	TGCAGCGCCCGGACTAGCGGGAGCCCCTACAATGAGCAGTTCTTC
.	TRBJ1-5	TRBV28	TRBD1	CASSLFTGTGTPRDQPQHF	TGTGCCAGCAGTCTCTTTACCGGGACAGGGACCCCAAGGGATCAGCCCCAGCATTTT
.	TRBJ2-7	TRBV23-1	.	CASSPDRSKGVYEQYF	TGCGCCAGCAGTCCTGACAGGTCAAAAGGCGTCTACGAGCAGTACTTC
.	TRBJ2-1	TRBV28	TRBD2	CASRKREAGNNEQFF	TGTGCCAGCCGTAAACGGGAGGCGGGTAACAATGAGCAGTTCTTC
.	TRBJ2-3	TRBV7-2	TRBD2	CASSLASGGATDTQYF	TGTGCCAGCAGCTTGGCTAGCGGGGGGGCCACAGATACGCAGTATTTT
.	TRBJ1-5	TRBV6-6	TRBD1	CASTGDSSNQPQHF	TGTGCCAGCACCGGGGACAGCTCCAATCAGCCCCAGCATTTT
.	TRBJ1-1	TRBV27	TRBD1	CASSLGGQGATMYTEAFF	TGTGCCAGCAGTTTAGGGGGACAGGGGGCCACTATGTACACTGAAGCTTTCTTT
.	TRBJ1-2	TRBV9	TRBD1	CASSVGGQGAYGYTF	TGTGCCAGCAGCGTAGGGGGACAGGGGGCTTATGGCTACACCTTC
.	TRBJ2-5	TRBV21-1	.	CASSRGDNQETQYF	TGTGCCAGCAGCAGAGGGGACAACCAAGAGACCCAGTACTTC
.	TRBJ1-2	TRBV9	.	CASMGSDYGYTF	TGTGCCAGCATGGGGAGTGACTATGGCTACACCTTC
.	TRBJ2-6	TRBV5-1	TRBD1	CASSIGRGNDRALFNVLTF	TGCGCCAGCAGCATAGGTAGGGGAAATGACAGGGCTTTATTCAACGTCCTGACTTTC
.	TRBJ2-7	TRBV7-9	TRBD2	CASSQIAGTYEQYF	TGTGCCAGCAGCCAGATAGCGGGGACATACGAGCAGTACTTC
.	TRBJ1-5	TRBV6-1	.	CASSGAEYQPQHF	TGTGCCAGCAGTGGAGCAGAGTATCAGCCCCAGCATTTT
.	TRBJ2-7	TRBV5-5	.	CASSLVERSYEQYF	TGTGCCAGCAGCTTGGTCGAGCGCTCCTACGAGCAGTACTTC
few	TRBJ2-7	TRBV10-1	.	CASAGTRAAEYF	TGCGCCAGCGCCGGGACAAGGGCCGCCGAGTACTTC
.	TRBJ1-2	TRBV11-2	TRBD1	CASSFSVTGGRDYGYTF	TGTGCCAGCAGCTTCAGCGTAACAGGGGGCAGAGACTATGGCTACACCTTC
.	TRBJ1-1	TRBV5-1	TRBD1	CASSLAAGQGEGTEAFF	TGCGCCAGCAGCTTGGCCGCGGGACAGGGGGAAGGGACTGAAGCTTTCTTT
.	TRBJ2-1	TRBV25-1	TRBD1	CASTQGTGGFEQFF	TGTGCCAGCACCCAGGGGACAGGGGGCTTTGAGCAGTTCTTC
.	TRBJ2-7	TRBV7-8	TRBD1	CASSLGTGGLTSYEQYF	TGTGCCAGCAGCTTAGGGACAGGGGGCCTAACCTCCTACGAGCAGTACTTC
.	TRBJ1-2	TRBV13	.	CASSPGVSYYGYTF	TGTGCCAGCAGCCCGGGTGTATCCTACTATGGCTACACCTTC
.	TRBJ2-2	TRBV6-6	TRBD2	CASTQRGGNTGELFF	TGTGCCAGCACCCAGCGGGGGGGGAACACCGGGGAGCTGTTTTTT
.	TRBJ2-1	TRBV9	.	CASSVGSGPSYNEQFF	TGTGCCAGCAGCGTAGGGAGCGGACCCTCCTACAATGAGCAGTTCTTC
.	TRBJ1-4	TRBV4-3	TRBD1	CASRRDLTGVFNEKLFF	TGCGCCAGCAGGCGGGATTTGACAGGGGTTTTTAATGAAAAACTGTTTTTT